The clone carrying this T cell receptor (beta chain) has a count of ten or more. Its antigen remains unknown. This sample was taken from a study of T-cell memory formation after mild COVID-19. Turning to the study itself: TCR clustering was largely donor specific. Whole-study results and caveats: Contracting clones localized mainly to CM and EM when CD4+ and mainly to EMRA when CD8+.

UMIs and sample barcodes were carried by the TCR alpha and TCR beta cDNA libraries that 5'RACE produced using constant-segment primers. TCRdb fed the 5' RACE reads into MiXCR, producing one record per CDR3 protein. The data contain a few hundred thousand distinct CDR3 sequences, less than 9.5% of them singletons. This receptor was obtained from a man aged 18 to 30 who had mild COVID-19 (a few samples of this study predate the infection). Cell type and time point are not known. The specimen was PBMCs or a T cell subset sorted from them (not recorded which).

CDR3 region: CASSGGTSGNTIYF. The CDR3 nucleotides are TGTGCCAGCAGCGGAGGAACCTCTGGAAACACCATATATTTT. The V gene is TRBV6-5, the J gene TRBJ1-3; no reliable D call. The length of the CDR3 is 14 residues. Deletions cut 6 bases from V and 0 bases from J, with 9 bases between. Germline-derived CDR1 and CDR2 are MNHEY and SVGAGI.